This T cell receptor beta chain was retrieved from a study of blood T cell repertoires in COVID-19. Source study methods: The authors estimated nucleated cell counts from reference gene primer amplification. The table came from immunoSEQ multiplex PCR; TCRdb's copy has only in-frame clones and leaves some out. V and J calls and clone size follow that table, whereas D and trimming were derived from the DNA. The table records 250,000 or so clones, about nine tenths of them present only once. This CDR3 has 10 residues. The V end lost 10 bases, the J end lost 6 bases, and 10 bases lay between the germline ends. The germline gives CDR1 MDHEN, CDR2 SYDVKM.

Sequenced: PBMCs or T cells enriched from blood (not recorded which). The chain combines TRBV28 with TRBJ2-7; D perhaps matches TRBD2 (6 bases). This clonotype originated in a woman in her thirties with acute COVID-19. In DNA, the CDR3 is TGTGCCACCCGGGGGAGCGAGCAGTACTTC. Protein product: CATRGSEQYF.